These 11 T cell receptor beta chains share one sample of origin, sequenced in a study of blood T cell repertoires in COVID-19 (dated by TCRdb to about 2020). Receptors were amplified or captured by the immunoSEQ multiplex PCR assay. TCRdb's version of the immuneACCESS table is confined to in-frame rearrangements and falls short of the full clone set. An unresolved V gene accounts for under half of the shortfall where checked; the remainder is of unknown origin. Across this sample there are nearly 80,000 clones, with around 80% seen only once. Together, the top ten hold around a third of the sample. The specimen sequenced was peripheral blood. These receptors were obtained from a woman aged 70-85 years with acute or convalescent COVID-19.

This rearrangement joins TRBV6-1 to TRBJ2-1, with 8 bases fitting TRBD2. With V trimmed by 2 bases and J by 1 base, 1 base remained unmatched. Germline assignment: CDR1 MNHNS and CDR2 SASEGT. The CDR3 has 15 residues. The CDR3 DNA reads as TGTGCCAGCAGTGAATTAGCGGGGTCCTACAATGAGCAGTTCTTC. It specifies CASSELAGSYNEQFF.

This clone was seen a few times. The V call is TRBV30, the J call TRBJ1-2; D is perhaps TRBD1 (6 bases). The germline CDR1 and CDR2 sequences are GTSNPN and SVGIG (reference sequence). The CDR3 has 18 residues. Deletions cut 3 bases from V and 0 bases from J, with 23 bases between. CDR3 sequence reads: CAWSPMPDRAIANYGYTF. Here the CDR3 DNA reads TGTGCCTGGAGCCCCATGCCGGACAGAGCGATAGCTAACTATGGCTACACCTTC. The full variable domain, completed using reference TRBV30 and TRBJ1-2, is SQTIHQWPATLVQPVGSPLSLECTVEGTSNPNLYWYRQAAGRGLQLLFYSVGIGQISSEVPQNLSASRPQDRQFILSSKKLLLSDSGFYLCAWSPMPDRAIANYGYTFGSGTRLTVV.

The chain carries TRBV7-9 and TRBJ2-5; a weak D match, TRBD1 (5 bases). The CDR3 is 15 amino acids. V gave up 0 bases and J gave up 4 bases, with 12 bases separating them. The V gene's germline CDR1 is SEHNR and CDR2 FQNEAQ (reference sequence). The CDR3 DNA reads TGTGCCAGCAGCTTAGCGGACACAAGGGTAGAGACCCAGTACTTC. Translated: CASSLADTRVETQYF.

The chain carries TRBV24-1 and TRBJ2-1, with 8 bases fitting TRBD2. This CDR3 contains 17 residues. V was clipped by 3 bases and J by 4 bases; unmatched bases: 10. CDR1 and CDR2 from the germline V gene are KGHDR and SFDVKD. In DNA form, the CDR3 reads TGTGCCACCAGTGATGCGTCTGGGACTAGGGGATACAATGAGCAGTTCTTC. It translates to CATSDASGTRGYNEQFF.

The genes are TRBV24-1 and TRBJ2-3; the match to TRBD2 covers 11 bases. In germline, CDR1 is KGHDR, CDR2 SFDVKD. The CDR3 loop spans 17 amino acids. V was clipped by 4 bases and J by 0 bases; unmatched bases: 5. DNA for the CDR3: TGTGCCACCAGTGACCCTAGCGGGAGGTTTAGCACAGATACGCAGTATTTT. Its translation is CATSDPSGRFSTDTQYF.

V and J are TRBV4-2 and TRBJ1-1; TRBD1 agrees at 8 bases. Per the germline V gene, CDR1 is LGHNA and CDR2 is YNFKEQ. The ends lost 3 bases at V and 5 bases at J; junction bases unmatched: 5. The CDR3 is made up of 14 amino acids. DNA for the CDR3: TGTGCCAGCAGCCAGAACAGGGGGAGTACTGAAGCTTTCTTT. It codes for CASSQNRGSTEAFF.

This chain uses TRBV27 with TRBJ2-7; no clear D. This CDR3 contains 15 residues. Germline CDR1 and CDR2: MNHEY and SMNVEV (reference sequence). The V end lost 6 bases, the J end lost 5 bases, and 20 bases lay between the germline ends. CDR3 nucleotide sequence: TGTGCCAGCAGCCTACCTGGCGGCCCAAGGAACGAGCAGTACTTC. Amino acids: CASSLPGGPRNEQYF.

The V and J genes are TRBV9 and TRBJ1-2; D is unresolved. CDR1 is SGDLS and CDR2 is YYNGEE in the germline V gene. The CDR3 loop spans 12 amino acids. V lost 0 bases, J lost 6 bases, and 6 bases lay in between. The CDR3 is CASSVGRDGYTF. The CDR3 bases are TGTGCCAGCAGCGTAGGTCGGGATGGCTACACCTTC.

V usage is TRBV5-1 and J usage is TRBJ2-5; D gene ambiguous. The germline CDR1 and CDR2 sequences are SGHRS and YFSETQ. The ends were cut back, 0 bases at V and 2 bases at J, with 8 bases in the middle. CDR3 length: 14 residues. The CDR3 protein is CASSLGGQQETQYF. The CDR3 DNA reads TGCGCCAGCAGCTTGGGTGGGCAGCAAGAGACCCAGTACTTC.

This clone occurred once. The genes are TRBV27 and TRBJ2-1, with D possibly TRBD2 on 6 matching bases. This CDR3 is built from 15 residues. Germline CDR1 reads MNHEY; CDR2 reads SMNVEV (reference sequence). V was pared by 2 bases and J by 2 bases, with 10 bases between. CDR3 sequence: CASSLGAGTYNEQFF. The CDR3 nucleotides read TGTGCCAGCAGTTTAGGGGCGGGAACCTACAATGAGCAGTTCTTC.

This chain uses TRBV6-1 with TRBJ1-1; D not resolved. V gave up 3 bases and J gave up 0 bases, with 8 bases separating them. Looked up from germline, CDR1 is MNHNS and CDR2 is SASEGT. CDR3 length equals 14 residues. CDR3 bases: TGTGCCAGCAGTGATGCAGATATGAACACTGAAGCTTTCTTT. Translating it yields CASSDADMNTEAFF.